A selection of T cell receptor beta chains follows, all from one sample in a study of beta chain features in type 1 diabetes. Libraries were prepared by immunoSEQ multiplex PCR; TCRdb keeps only in-frame clonotypes and omits some of them. The sample yields about 220,000 clones, around 9.9% seen once. Sequenced: central memory CD4+ T cells from blood. These receptors were collected from a man younger than 35 in good health. Both conserved end residues are part of each CDR3. Each record gives: J gene, V gene, clone size, D gene, CDR3 protein, CDR3 DNA. D genes are given only for firm matches. Clone sizes are given selectively: once, few, many, or a class where the clone is expanded.

TRBJ2-3	TRBV6-5	NA	TRBD2	CASSSLSGRVSTQYF	TGTGCCAGCAGTTCCCTCAGCGGGAGAGTTAGTACGCAGTATTTT
TRBJ2-7	TRBV7-9	NA	TRBD1	CASIRDRVAYEQYF	TGTGCCAGCATCAGGGACAGGGTCGCCTACGAGCAGTACTTC
TRBJ2-1	TRBV19	few	TRBD2	CASSIASGSSDEQFF	TGTGCCAGTAGTATCGCTAGCGGGAGCTCTGATGAGCAGTTCTTC
TRBJ2-5	TRBV7-2	NA	NA	CASREGPSLQETQYF	TGTGCCAGCAGAGAAGGGCCATCCCTTCAAGAGACCCAGTACTTC
TRBJ2-5	TRBV5-4	few	TRBD2	CASSLDTSGSLETQYF	TGTGCCAGCAGCTTGGATACTAGCGGGAGTTTGGAGACCCAGTACTTC
TRBJ2-1	TRBV5-1	NA	TRBD2	CASSPGTSGRAGWNEQFF	TGCGCCAGCAGCCCCGGGACTAGCGGGAGGGCGGGATGGAATGAGCAGTTCTTC
TRBJ2-7	TRBV4-1	NA	NA	CASSRVPNDEQYF	TGCGCCAGCAGCCGGGTCCCAAACGACGAGCAGTACTTC
TRBJ2-1	TRBV4-1	NA	NA	CASSQETLRPYNEQFF	TGCGCCAGCAGCCAAGAGACTCTCCGACCCTACAATGAGCAGTTCTTC
TRBJ2-2	TRBV6-1	NA	TRBD1	CASSALTGPTGELFF	TGTGCCAGCAGTGCGTTGACAGGGCCCACCGGGGAGCTGTTTTTT
TRBJ2-5	TRBV5-6	NA	TRBD1	CASSNYWTGKRETQYF	TGTGCCAGCAGCAACTACTGGACAGGGAAAAGGGAGACCCAGTACTTC
TRBJ2-5	TRBV7-2	NA	TRBD1	CASSLNRGRETQYF	TGTGCCAGCAGCTTAAACAGGGGGCGAGAGACCCAGTACTTC
TRBJ2-1	TRBV6-1	NA	TRBD2	CASSELSERESTEQFF	TGTGCCAGCAGTGAACTAAGTGAGCGGGAATCGACTGAGCAGTTCTTC
TRBJ1-1	TRBV6-5	NA	NA	CASSGQPNTEAFF	TGTGCCAGCAGTGGACAGCCGAACACTGAAGCTTTCTTT
TRBJ2-1	TRBV19	few	TRBD2	CASSSTTSANEQFF	TGTGCCAGTAGCTCTACGACTAGCGCCAATGAGCAGTTCTTC
TRBJ2-1	TRBV5-1	NA	NA	CASSLAAGTYNEQFF	TGCGCCAGCAGCTTGGCCGCGGGAACCTACAATGAGCAGTTCTTC
TRBJ1-3	TRBV6-1	few	NA	CASQTNSGNTIYF	TGTGCCTCGCAGACAAACTCTGGAAACACCATATATTTT
TRBJ2-1	TRBV7-9	few	TRBD2	CASRDSLAGRINEQFF	TGTGCCAGCAGGGATTCCCTAGCGGGGCGCATTAATGAGCAGTTCTTC
TRBJ1-4	TRBV18	few	NA	CASSPPGQIGEKLFF	TGTGCCAGCTCACCACCCGGTCAGATCGGTGAAAAACTGTTTTTT